There are a few counts of the clone carrying this T cell receptor beta chain. What it recognizes is unknown. Germline and junction disagree at one end, which may indicate a read error. This entry is derived from a study of T cells after yellow fever vaccination. Study observations and caveats: Contaminants from the bulk population, in the form of abundant clonotypes, could be found in FACS-sorted repertoires. Most primary-vaccination clones recurred post-booster (just under 98% CD4, over 70% CD8).

They built TCR cDNA with 5'RACE template switching, a step that put in a universal primer site and UMIs. TCRdb called the 5' RACE reads again in MiXCR, with one record for every CDR3 protein. The sample has 110,000 or so distinct CDR3 sequences, roughly 7.9% seen once. The receptor comes from a man in his late teens or twenties who received the YFV17D yellow fever vaccine. The source material was CD4+ T cells sorted from PBMCs, sampled approximately 47 days after the first yellow fever vaccination.

The CDR3 DNA reads as TGTGCCAGCAGCCTAGCGCCGGGGGCAAAGGTGACCCAGTACTTC. Amino acid sequence: CASSLAPGAKVTQYF. The chain employs TRBV7-7 and TRBJ2-5; either TRBD1 or TRBD2 may supply D (6 bases each). This CDR3 region has 15 residues. Germline CDR1 SSHAT, CDR2 FNYEAQ (reference sequence).